This T cell receptor beta chain was sequenced during a study of T cell changes during pregnancy in multiple sclerosis. The repertoire was sequenced with immunoSEQ multiplex PCR; TCRdb's copy has only in-frame clones and lacks some. The profile shows about 17,000 clones, roughly 80% of them singletons. This clonotype was sampled from a female donor in good health, enrolled as a control in a pregnancy study. Sequencing was performed on CD8+ T cells from peripheral blood mononuclear cells, taken in the third trimester of pregnancy.

CDR3 nucleotide sequence: TGTGCCAGCAGTCTCTACCGGGACTTCTACAATGAGCAGTTCTTC. Translation: CASSLYRDFYNEQFF. The chain combines TRBV27 with TRBJ2-1; TRBD2 is a possible D gene (6 bases). V lost 5 bases to trimming and J lost 3 bases, with 14 bases between them. The CDR3 length is 15 residues. Germline assignment: CDR1 MNHEY and CDR2 SMNVEV (reference sequence).